What follows is one TCR beta chain and its context. This sample was included in a study of blood T cells in healthy people across ages. Combining a sample-barcoded 5' primer with a J-beta primer mix, a second PCR ran for about 7 to 11 cycles. Each CDR3 protein is one row after TCRdb ran MiXCR on the 5' RACE reads. The sample has some 690,000 distinct CDR3 sequences; about a fifth are singletons. The TCR sequence derives from a man between 65 and 85 years old in good health. Sequencing input: blood.

The CDR3 protein is CASSRGQASNEQFF. The CDR3 DNA sequence: TGTGCCAGCAGCCGGGGACAGGCCTCGAATGAGCAGTTCTTC. J is TRBJ2-1 and V is TRBV11-3, with 8 bases lining up with TRBD1. Trimming cost V 5 bases and J 7 bases; bases outside gene matches: 7. The CDR3 consists of 14 residues. Looked up from germline, CDR1 is SGHNT and CDR2 is YENEEA.